The clone carrying this T cell receptor beta chain came up many times. Its antigen is undetermined. Using genomic DNA as the template, TCR beta VDJ and CDR3 profiling was carried out. TCRdb re-analysed the reads in MiXCR, keeping a single row per CDR3 protein. This table holds 100,000 to 150,000 distinct CDR3 sequences, approximately 50% found once. Patients chosen for sequencing had CD8+CD57+ cells that had expanded, as shown by flow cytometry. Per germline, CDR1 SNHLY and CDR2 FYNNEI. The CDR3 covers 14 residues. V shed 3 bases and J 7 bases; nucleotides not matched to a gene: 6. The data are from a study of CD8+CD57+ T cells in acquired aplastic anemia. Study conclusions and caveats: Common to patients and controls were twenty-nine CD8+ CDR3 sequences. Patients showed no significant difference from controls in CD8+ Simpson's diversity.

The clonotype was recovered from a human donor with aplastic anemia. V usage is TRBV2 and J usage is TRBJ2-1, with TRBD2 identical over 7 bases. Material: sorted CD4+, CD8+, or CD8+CD57+ T cells (not recorded which) from PBMCs. CDR3 nucleotides: TGTGCCAGCAGTGACCCGGCGGGGGATAATGAGCAGTTCTTC. The encoded protein is CASSDPAGDNEQFF.